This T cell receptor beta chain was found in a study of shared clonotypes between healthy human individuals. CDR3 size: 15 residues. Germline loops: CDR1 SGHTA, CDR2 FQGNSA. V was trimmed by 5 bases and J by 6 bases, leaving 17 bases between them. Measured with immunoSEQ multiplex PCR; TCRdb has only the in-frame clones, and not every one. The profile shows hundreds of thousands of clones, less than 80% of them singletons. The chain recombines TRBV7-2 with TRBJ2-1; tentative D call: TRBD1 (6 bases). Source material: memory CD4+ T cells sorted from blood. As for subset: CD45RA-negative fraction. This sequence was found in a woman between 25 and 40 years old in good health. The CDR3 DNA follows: TGTGCCAGCAGCCGGTTAGGGGGACCCAGCAATGAGCAGTTCTTC. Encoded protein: CASSRLGGPSNEQFF.